The clone carrying this TCR beta chain was seen a handful of times. The data belong to a study of blood T cell repertoires in COVID-19. About the research overall: The United States, Italy and Spain supplied acute and convalescent COVID-19 samples. PBMCs, B-cell-depleted T cells, or T cells were the source of the cDNA or gDNA that made up the material.

Trimming left V 2 bases short and J 1 base short, with 14 bases between. The CDR3 is 16 amino acids. In germline, CDR1 is MGHRA, CDR2 YSYEKL. Per the study methods: Using reference gene primer amplification, nucleated cell counts were estimated. This table comes from immunoSEQ multiplex PCR, and its TCRdb copy is limited to in-frame clones, with some not included. D and trimming come from the DNA, and the V and J calls and clone size come from that table. The sample yields roughly 700,000 clones, just under 90% seen once. This chain uses TRBV4-1 with TRBJ2-5; D gene ambiguous. The TCR comes from a woman younger than 30 with acute or convalescent COVID-19. Material for sequencing was peripheral blood. The CDR3 loop is CASSQLKETSQETQYF. The CDR3 DNA is TGCGCCAGCAGCCAACTAAAGGAGACCAGCCAAGAGACCCAGTACTTC.